This T cell receptor beta chain is from a study of OX40 agonist ivuxolimab in advanced cancers. V shed 6 bases and J shed 4 bases, with 12 bases lying between them. The germline CDR1 and CDR2 sequences are SNHLY and FYNNEI. The CDR3 extends over 13 amino acids. TCRdb's copy holds only in-frame clones and misses some; the assay was immunoSEQ multiplex PCR. Of tens of thousands of clones listed, 85% to 90% are singletons. On cycle 4 day 1 and cycle 7 day 1, as well as at baseline, blood was sampled. The sequenced sample was CD4+ or CD8+ T cells sorted from blood, obtained in a trial of the OX40 agonist ivuxolimab. V is TRBV2 and J is TRBJ2-5, with D maybe TRBD2 (6 bases). This receptor was identified in an adult with an advanced solid tumor such as melanoma, head and neck, liver or kidney cancer. DNA for the CDR3: TGTGCCAGCAGAGCGACTAGTACAGAGACCCAGTACTTC. Its translation: CASRATSTETQYF.